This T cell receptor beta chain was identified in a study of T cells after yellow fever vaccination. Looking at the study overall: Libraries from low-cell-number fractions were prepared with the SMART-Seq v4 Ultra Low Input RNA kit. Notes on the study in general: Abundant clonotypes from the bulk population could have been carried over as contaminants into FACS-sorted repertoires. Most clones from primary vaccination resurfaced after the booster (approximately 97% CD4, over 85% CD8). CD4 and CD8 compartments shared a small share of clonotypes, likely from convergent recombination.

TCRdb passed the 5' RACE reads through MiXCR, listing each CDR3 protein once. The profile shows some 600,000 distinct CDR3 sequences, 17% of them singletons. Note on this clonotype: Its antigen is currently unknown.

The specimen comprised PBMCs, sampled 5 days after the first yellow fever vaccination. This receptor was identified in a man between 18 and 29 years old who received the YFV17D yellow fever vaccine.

CDR3 coding DNA: TGTGCCAGCAGCCCTAACGAGGGAGATGGCTACACCTTC. Translated, it gives CASSPNEGDGYTF. This chain links TRBV7-3 with TRBJ1-2; D is unclear. There are 13 residues in the CDR3. The germline V gene encodes CDR1 SGHTA and CDR2 FQGTGA. Trimming left V 5 bases short and J 6 bases short, with 13 bases between.